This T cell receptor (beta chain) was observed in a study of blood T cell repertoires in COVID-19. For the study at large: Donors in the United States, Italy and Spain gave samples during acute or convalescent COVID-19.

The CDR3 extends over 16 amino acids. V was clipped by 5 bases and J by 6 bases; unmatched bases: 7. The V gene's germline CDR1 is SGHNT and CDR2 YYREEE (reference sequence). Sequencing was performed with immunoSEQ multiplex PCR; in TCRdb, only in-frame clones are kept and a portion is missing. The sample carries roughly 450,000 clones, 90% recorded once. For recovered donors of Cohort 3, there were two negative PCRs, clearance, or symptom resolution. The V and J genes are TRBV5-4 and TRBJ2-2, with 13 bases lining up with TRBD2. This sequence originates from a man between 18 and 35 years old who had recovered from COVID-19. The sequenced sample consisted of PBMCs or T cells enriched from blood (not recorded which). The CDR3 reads CASSSGTSGIPGELFF. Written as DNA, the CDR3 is TGTGCCAGCAGTTCAGGGACTAGCGGGATTCCCGGGGAGCTGTTTTTT.